The rows below give T cell receptor beta chains drawn from one sample of a study of radiation and T cells in renal cell carcinoma. Produced via immunoSEQ multiplex PCR; TCRdb's table is partial and in-frame only. The table lists 110,000 to 150,000 clones, 75% to 90% of them singletons, with roughly a quarter in the top ten. Sequenced here: blood, sampled from a patient whose treatment included radiotherapy and nephrectomy. These receptors were taken from a woman between 45 and 60 years old with renal cell carcinoma. CDR3s include the opening cysteine and the closing phenylalanine or tryptophan. A D gene is named only where the DNA matches it firmly. Clone sizes are given selectively: once, few, many, or a class where the clone is expanded.

D gene	V gene	J gene	clone size	CDR3 protein	CDR3 DNA
NA	TRBV28	TRBJ2-1	NA	CASSSPGPPAEQFF	TGTGCCAGCAGTTCTCCGGGACCCCCGGCTGAGCAGTTCTTC
TRBD1	TRBV4-2	TRBJ2-7	NA	CASSLRTGIYEQYF	TGTGCCAGCAGCCTACGGACAGGGATCTACGAGCAGTACTTC
NA	TRBV7-2	TRBJ1-1	NA	CASSLTTVHTEAFF	TGTGCCAGCAGCCTGACTACGGTTCACACTGAAGCTTTCTTT
TRBD2	TRBV6-5	TRBJ2-7	once	CASSYSSGGSSYEQYF	TGTGCCAGCAGTTACTCCAGCGGGGGAAGCTCCTACGAGCAGTACTTC
TRBD1	TRBV9	TRBJ1-2	NA	CASSVGSTGGYGYTF	TGTGCCAGCAGCGTGGGGTCGACAGGGGGATATGGCTACACCTTC
TRBD2	TRBV7-2	TRBJ2-3	once	CASSSPGRAGGSTDTQYF	TGTGCCAGCAGCTCCCCTGGGCGAGCGGGAGGGAGCACAGATACGCAGTATTTT
NA	TRBV7-9	TRBJ2-7	NA	CASSYGRAEYEQYF	TGTGCCAGCAGCTACGGACGGGCGGAGTACGAGCAGTACTTC
NA	TRBV9	TRBJ2-7	NA	CASSVEVQSYEQYF	TGTGCCAGCAGCGTAGAAGTACAATCCTACGAGCAGTACTTC
NA	TRBV5-1	TRBJ2-2	NA	CASSSLGGRNTGELFF	TGCGCCAGCAGCTCGCTCGGGGGGCGTAACACCGGGGAGCTGTTTTTT
NA	TRBV5-6	TRBJ2-7	NA	CASSLTGIRYEQYF	TGTGCCAGCAGCTTGACAGGGATCCGGTACGAGCAGTACTTC
TRBD2	TRBV5-1	TRBJ2-3	NA	CASSLVTSGPATQYF	TGCGCCAGCAGCTTGGTAACTAGCGGTCCGGCTACGCAGTATTTT
NA	TRBV9	TRBJ1-3	NA	CASSRITGSGNTIYF	TGTGCCAGCAGCAGAATTACCGGCTCTGGAAACACCATATATTTT
NA	TRBV6-5	TRBJ2-3	NA	CASSQGEGTDTQYF	TGTGCCAGCAGTCAGGGAGAAGGCACAGATACGCAGTATTTT
TRBD1	TRBV2	TRBJ2-2	NA	CASGADRVGSNAGELFF	TGTGCCAGCGGCGCAGACAGGGTTGGGAGTAATGCCGGGGAGCTGTTTTTT
NA	TRBV6-5	TRBJ2-7	NA	CASSPTIISSYEQYF	TGTGCCAGCAGTCCTACTATTATCAGTTCCTACGAGCAGTACTTC
NA	TRBV2	TRBJ2-2	NA	CASSSLGSTGELFF	TGTGCCAGCAGTTCCCTCGGGTCCACCGGGGAGCTGTTTTTT